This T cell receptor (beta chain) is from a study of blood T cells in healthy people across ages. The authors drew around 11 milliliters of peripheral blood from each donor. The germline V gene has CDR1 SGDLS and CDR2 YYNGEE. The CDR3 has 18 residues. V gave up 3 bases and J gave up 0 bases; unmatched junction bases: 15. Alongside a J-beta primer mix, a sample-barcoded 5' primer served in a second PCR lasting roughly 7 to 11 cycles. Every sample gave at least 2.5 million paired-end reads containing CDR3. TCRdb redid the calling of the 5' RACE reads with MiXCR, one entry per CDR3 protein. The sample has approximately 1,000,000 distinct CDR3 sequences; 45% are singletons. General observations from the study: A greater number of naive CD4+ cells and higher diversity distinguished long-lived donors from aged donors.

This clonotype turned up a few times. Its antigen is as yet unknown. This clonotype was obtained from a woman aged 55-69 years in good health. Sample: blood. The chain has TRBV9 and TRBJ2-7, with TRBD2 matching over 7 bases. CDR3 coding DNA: TGTGCCAGCAGCGCAGATCCTCCCTTGAGCGGGGCCTCCTACGAGCAGTACTTC. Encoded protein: CASSADPPLSGASYEQYF. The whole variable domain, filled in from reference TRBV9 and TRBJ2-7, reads DSGVTQTPKHLITATGQRVTLRCSPRSGDLSVYWYQQSLDQGLQFLIQYYNGEERAKGNILERFSAQQFPDLHSELNLSSLELGDSALYFCASSADPPLSGASYEQYFGPGTRLTVT.